These T cell receptor beta chains were read from a single sample in a study of T cell responses to AZD1222 COVID-19 vaccine. Using immunoSEQ multiplex PCR, the repertoire was profiled, and TCRdb retains in-frame clones only, with some absent. This table has around 100,000 clones, about 94% appearing once. This specimen consisted of peripheral blood, obtained on day 0 of AZD1222 vaccination. The receptors were sampled from an adult in good health. The CDR3 runs from the conserved cysteine through the conserved F or W. The order of the fields is J gene, D gene, V gene, clone size, CDR3 DNA, CDR3 protein. D genes are given only for firm matches. For some rows the clone size is stated as once, few or many, or as a class when expanded; others skip it.

TRBJ2-5 - TRBV28 - TGTGCCAGCAGTTCCCAACTCTGGGGGATAGGTGTTCCGGGGACCCAGTACTTC CASSSQLWGIGVPGTQYF
TRBJ2-3 TRBD2 TRBV5-1 - TGCGCCAGCAGCTTACGACTAGCGGGGCCCGACACAGATACGCAGTATTTT CASSLRLAGPDTDTQYF
TRBJ2-2 - TRBV10-2 - TGCGCCAGCAGGGACAGTGATACCGGGGAGCTGTTTTTT CASRDSDTGELFF
TRBJ1-1 - TRBV5-1 - TGCGCCAGCAGCTTTCAGGGGAACACTGAAGCTTTCTTT CASSFQGNTEAFF
TRBJ2-5 - TRBV5-4 - TGTGCCAGCAGCTTGGCCACCCAAGAGACCCAGTACTTC CASSLATQETQYF
TRBJ1-1 - TRBV2 - TGTGCCAGCAATGGACGGAACACTGAAGCTTTCTTT CASNGRNTEAFF
TRBJ2-5 - TRBV11-2 - TGTGCCAGCAGCCCGTCCCTGGGAACGGGGGAGACCCAGTACTTC CASSPSLGTGETQYF
TRBJ2-7 TRBD1 TRBV19 - TGTGCCAGTAGTATAGGGCCAGGGGGAATATACGAGCAGTACTTC CASSIGPGGIYEQYF
TRBJ1-1 - TRBV5-1 - TGCGCCAGCAGCTTGTCGACAATGAACACTGAAGCTTTCTTT CASSLSTMNTEAFF
TRBJ2-1 - TRBV6-5 - TGTGCCAGCAGCCGGACTGGACGGGACAATGAGCAGTTCTTC CASSRTGRDNEQFF
TRBJ1-1 - TRBV5-1 - TGCGCCAGCAGCCCTCAGCAGCAGGACACTGAAGCTTTCTTT CASSPQQQDTEAFF
TRBJ2-3 - TRBV7-2 - TGTGCCAGCAGCTTACTACAGATTTCAGATACGCAGTATTTT CASSLLQISDTQYF
TRBJ2-7 TRBD2 TRBV3-1/TRBV3-2 - TGTGCCAGCAGCCACCCCTCTAGCGGCCCTGGCCCCTACGAGCAGTACTTC CASSHPSSGPGPYEQYF
TRBJ1-1 - TRBV14 few TGTGCCAGCAGCCGAGGACTATTGGGTGGCACTGAAGCTTTCTTT CASSRGLLGGTEAFF
TRBJ1-6 - TRBV7-9 - TGTGCCAGCAGCCCACAGGACCAGCCCCTCCACTTT CASSPQDQPLHF
TRBJ2-7 - TRBV3-1/TRBV3-2 - TGTGCCAGCAGCCAAGGCGGGATCACCTCCTACGAGCAGTACTTC CASSQGGITSYEQYF
TRBJ2-1 - TRBV15 - TGTGCCACCAGCAGAGAATCGTATGATGAGCAGTTCTTC CATSRESYDEQFF
TRBJ2-5 TRBD2 TRBV5-1 once TGCGCCAGCAGCTTGAGGACTAGCAAAGAGACCCAGTACTTC CASSLRTSKETQYF
TRBJ1-2 TRBD1 TRBV4-3 - TGCGCCAGCAGCCAGTCCGGGACAGGGACCTATGGCTACACCTTC CASSQSGTGTYGYTF
TRBJ2-1 - TRBV6-2/TRBV6-3 - TGTGCCAGCAGTTACGCATTTGGAGGGGTTTTGAATGAGCAGTTCTTC CASSYAFGGVLNEQFF
TRBJ1-1 - TRBV3-1/TRBV3-2 - TGTGCCAGCAGCCAAGCTGGGGTGGGGAACACTGAAGCTTTCTTT CASSQAGVGNTEAFF
TRBJ1-5 TRBD1 TRBV3-1/TRBV3-2 - TGTGCCAGCAGCCAAGGGGTGCCAACAGGGGCCCTTAGCAATCAGCCCCAGCATTTT CASSQGVPTGALSNQPQHF
TRBJ1-1 TRBD1 TRBV5-1 - TGCGCCAGCAGCTTCCAGGGGGGCATGAACACTGAAGCTTTCTTT CASSFQGGMNTEAFF
TRBJ2-1 - TRBV18 - TGTGCCAGCTCAACCAGAGCAATCTCCTACAATGAGCAGTTCTTC CASSTRAISYNEQFF
TRBJ1-1 TRBD1 TRBV25-1 - TGTGCCAGCAGCGAAGACAGGGGCTACACTGAAGCTTTCTTT CASSEDRGYTEAFF
TRBJ1-1 - TRBV6-5 once TGTGCCAGCACGTGGCGGGTCACTGAAGCTTTCTTT CASTWRVTEAFF
TRBJ1-2 TRBD1 TRBV10-3 - TGTGCCATCAGTGAAACCGGGACAGACTATGGCTACACCTTC CAISETGTDYGYTF
TRBJ2-1 TRBD2 TRBV28 - TGTGCCAGCACCGTAGCGGGAGCTCAGGGCAATGAGCAGTTCTTC CASTVAGAQGNEQFF
TRBJ2-1 TRBD2 TRBV30 - TGTGCCTGGGGCGGGACTAGCGGACCGGGGTTCTTC CAWGGTSGPGFF
TRBJ2-2 TRBD2 TRBV29-1 - TGCAGCGCCGTTAGCGGGAGGGACGGGGAGCTGTTTTTT CSAVSGRDGELFF
TRBJ2-2 - TRBV30 - TGTGCCTGGAGTCCGGCCGGCACCGGGGAGCTGTTTTTT CAWSPAGTGELFF
TRBJ2-7 - TRBV3-1/TRBV3-2 - TGTGCCAGCAAGGGGGGACACGAGCAGTACTTC CASKGGHEQYF
TRBJ2-7 - TRBV7-2 - TGTGCCAGCAGCTCTCCCGGGTCCTACGAGCAGTACTTC CASSSPGSYEQYF
TRBJ1-1 - TRBV7-3 - TGTGCCAGCAGCGCGGAGTCCTATGATGATAACACTGAAGCTTTCTTT CASSAESYDDNTEAFF
TRBJ1-1 - TRBV28 - TGTGCCAGCAGTCCCCCGGGCGCTGAAGCTTTCTTT CASSPPGAEAFF
TRBJ2-7 TRBD2 TRBV7-2 - TGTGCCAGCAGCCCCAGAGCGGGAGGGCCCCACGAGCAGTACTTC CASSPRAGGPHEQYF
TRBJ2-1 TRBD2 TRBV6-5 - TGTGCCAGCAGTTACCGGCTAGCGGGAGTAAATGAGCAGTTCTTC CASSYRLAGVNEQFF
TRBJ1-1 - TRBV10-3 - TGTGCCACCAAGGACGGGAAGAGGGGACCGAACACTGAAGCTTTCTTT CATKDGKRGPNTEAFF
TRBJ2-2 TRBD2 TRBV5-4 - TGTGCCAGCAGCTTGCAAGCGGGAGGGCCTAACACCGGGGAGCTGTTTTTT CASSLQAGGPNTGELFF
TRBJ2-1 - TRBV27 - TGTGCCAGCAGTTTTGCGGCTTCCTACAATGAGCAGTTCTTC CASSFAASYNEQFF
TRBJ2-3 TRBD1 TRBV7-3 - TGTGCCAGCAGTCCGGTCCCGGGACAGGCAGATACGCAGTATTTT CASSPVPGQADTQYF
TRBJ1-5 - TRBV6-2/TRBV6-3 - TGTGCCAGCAGCGGTAAGAGGGGACTATATCAGCCCCAGCATTTT CASSGKRGLYQPQHF
TRBJ1-2 - TRBV19 - TGTGCCAGTACCCGACTTGTGGCAGGGTTTGGTGGCTACACCTTC CASTRLVAGFGGYTF
TRBJ1-6 TRBD1 TRBV7-3 - TGTGCCAGCAGCCAGACAGGGGCGTGGAATTCACCCCTCCACTTT CASSQTGAWNSPLHF
TRBJ1-5 - TRBV30 - TGTGCCTGGAGTGTAAAGTGGTACAGGGCGATCAATCAGCCCCAGCATTTT CAWSVKWYRAINQPQHF
TRBJ1-5 - TRBV7-9 - TGTGCCAGCAGCACGTACTTGGAGCCCCAGCATTTT CASSTYLEPQHF
TRBJ2-1 - TRBV2 few TGTGCCAGCAGTGGGGTCCCACGTGAGGGTTTGGATGAGCAGTTCTTC CASSGVPREGLDEQFF